These T cell receptor beta chains were read from a single sample in a study of control samples from healthy donors and cancer patients. Repertoires were generated with immunoSEQ multiplex PCR, while TCRdb's copy carries only in-frame clones and drops some. This table holds 100,000 to 150,000 clones, around 87% found once. The specimen sequenced was blood. These receptors originate from a man aged 60 to 69 in good health. Both conserved end residues are part of each CDR3.

CDR3 protein: CASRLAGGPETQYF
CDR3 length: 14
V gene: TRBV28
J gene: TRBJ2-5

CDR3 protein: CASSFSGGHHYNEQFF
CDR3 length: 16
V gene: TRBV6-5
J gene: TRBJ2-1

CDR3 protein: CASSLSMNTEAFF
CDR3 length: 13
V gene: TRBV14
J gene: TRBJ1-1

CDR3 protein: CASSRPGAGDTQYF
CDR3 length: 14
V gene: TRBV5-4
J gene: TRBJ2-3

CDR3 protein: CASSPDPSSGNTIYF
CDR3 length: 15
V gene: TRBV18
J gene: TRBJ1-3

CDR3 protein: CASSYLGQGAAEQYF
CDR3 length: 15
V gene: TRBV6-5
J gene: TRBJ2-7

CDR3 protein: CASSQDRGRMGNTIYF
CDR3 length: 16
V gene: TRBV3-1/TRBV3-2
J gene: TRBJ1-3

CDR3 protein: CASSGQGQETQYF
CDR3 length: 13
V gene: TRBV11-2
J gene: TRBJ2-5

CDR3 protein: CASSLSGRQPQHF
CDR3 length: 13
V gene: TRBV28
J gene: TRBJ1-5

CDR3 protein: CASSAQGHSYEQYF
CDR3 length: 14
V gene: TRBV5-4
J gene: TRBJ2-7

CDR3 protein: CASSFRGQGNEQFF
CDR3 length: 14
V gene: TRBV28
J gene: TRBJ2-1

CDR3 protein: CASSFSGGGEKLFF
CDR3 length: 14
V gene: TRBV7-2
J gene: TRBJ1-4

CDR3 protein: CASSLGQGGLETQYF
CDR3 length: 15
V gene: TRBV28
J gene: TRBJ2-5

CDR3 protein: CASMSRVGDNTEAFF
CDR3 length: 15
V gene: TRBV7-6
J gene: TRBJ1-1

CDR3 protein: CASSLKARGTEAFF
CDR3 length: 14
V gene: TRBV7-3
J gene: TRBJ1-1

CDR3 protein: CASSSPRTGEHGYTF
CDR3 length: 15
V gene: TRBV28
J gene: TRBJ1-2

CDR3 protein: CASSLLGQGNQPQHF
CDR3 length: 15
V gene: TRBV27
J gene: TRBJ1-5

CDR3 protein: CASSRAGTGSIVGYTF
CDR3 length: 16
V gene: TRBV3-1/TRBV3-2
J gene: TRBJ1-2

CDR3 protein: CATSDFAGSGANVLTF
CDR3 length: 16
V gene: TRBV24-1
J gene: TRBJ2-6

CDR3 protein: CASSGRHNEQFF
CDR3 length: 12
V gene: TRBV5-1
J gene: TRBJ2-1

CDR3 protein: CASSRAGIYGYTF
CDR3 length: 13
V gene: TRBV6-5
J gene: TRBJ1-2

CDR3 protein: CASSVASQGHYGYTF
CDR3 length: 15
V gene: TRBV9
J gene: TRBJ1-2

CDR3 protein: CASSITGTGSDTQYF
CDR3 length: 15
V gene: TRBV19
J gene: TRBJ2-3

CDR3 protein: CASTARGSRQAFF
CDR3 length: 13
V gene: TRBV19
J gene: TRBJ1-1

CDR3 protein: CASSFFVSSKYF
CDR3 length: 12
V gene: TRBV11-3
J gene: TRBJ2-7

CDR3 protein: CASSYTSGQVGYTF
CDR3 length: 14
V gene: TRBV6-6
J gene: TRBJ1-2

CDR3 protein: CASSISASLGAYEQYF
CDR3 length: 16
V gene: TRBV19
J gene: TRBJ2-7

CDR3 protein: CASSIRQGTNQPQHF
CDR3 length: 15
V gene: TRBV28
J gene: TRBJ1-5

CDR3 protein: CASRQNYGYTF
CDR3 length: 11
V gene: TRBV19
J gene: TRBJ1-2

CDR3 protein: CASSPPFPGQPLHF
CDR3 length: 14
V gene: TRBV27
J gene: TRBJ1-6

CDR3 protein: CASSISSGTSQPQHF
CDR3 length: 15
V gene: TRBV19
J gene: TRBJ1-5

CDR3 protein: CASRWDRYSNQPQHF
CDR3 length: 15
V gene: TRBV6-5
J gene: TRBJ1-5

CDR3 protein: CASITSTDTQYF
CDR3 length: 12
V gene: TRBV6-5
J gene: TRBJ2-3

CDR3 protein: CASRREFFEAFF
CDR3 length: 12
V gene: TRBV28
J gene: TRBJ1-1

CDR3 protein: CASSQGGRTEEETQYF
CDR3 length: 16
V gene: TRBV4-2
J gene: TRBJ2-5

CDR3 protein: CTTDRDGYTF
CDR3 length: 10
V gene: TRBV20-1
J gene: TRBJ1-2

CDR3 protein: CASSSTGGGYTF
CDR3 length: 12
V gene: TRBV12-3/TRBV12-4
J gene: TRBJ1-2

CDR3 protein: CASTSRSTDTQYF
CDR3 length: 13
V gene: TRBV6-5
J gene: TRBJ2-3

CDR3 protein: CASSRDRGEEKLFF
CDR3 length: 14
V gene: TRBV7-8
J gene: TRBJ1-4

CDR3 protein: CAPCSGDEASTEAFF
CDR3 length: 15
V gene: TRBV10-1
J gene: TRBJ1-1

CDR3 protein: CASSLDGYYGYTF
CDR3 length: 13
V gene: TRBV5-1
J gene: TRBJ1-2

CDR3 protein: CASSYRGGLSPLHF
CDR3 length: 14
V gene: TRBV28
J gene: TRBJ1-6